The TCR beta chain under discussion was sequenced for a study of technical replicates of blood from a handful of donors. This CDR3 is 16 amino acids long. The germline V and J ends were trimmed by 4 bases and 1 base, with 14 bases remaining between them. The germline V gene has CDR1 SGHRS and CDR2 YFSETQ. Repertoires were generated with immunoSEQ multiplex PCR, while TCRdb's copy carries only in-frame clones and drops some. The data hold around 70,000 clones, with more than 85% observed a single time. This TCR was recovered from a human donor in good health. The sequenced sample was T cells isolated from PBMCs. J is TRBJ2-2 and V is TRBV5-1; D ambiguous. The CDR3 sequence is CASSLLLNRNTGELFF. In nucleotides, the CDR3 is TGCGCCAGCAGCCTCTTATTGAACAGGAACACCGGGGAGCTGTTTTTT.